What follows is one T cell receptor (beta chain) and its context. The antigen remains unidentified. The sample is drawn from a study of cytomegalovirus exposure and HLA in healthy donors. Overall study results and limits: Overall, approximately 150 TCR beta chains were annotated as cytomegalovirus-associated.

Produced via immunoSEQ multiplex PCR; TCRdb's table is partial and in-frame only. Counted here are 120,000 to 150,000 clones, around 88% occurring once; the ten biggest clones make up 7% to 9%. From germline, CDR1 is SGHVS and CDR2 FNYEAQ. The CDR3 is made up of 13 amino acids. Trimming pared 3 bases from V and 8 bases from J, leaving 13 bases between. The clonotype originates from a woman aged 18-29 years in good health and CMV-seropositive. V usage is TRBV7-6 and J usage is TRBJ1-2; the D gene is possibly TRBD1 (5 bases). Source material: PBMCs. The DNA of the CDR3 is TGTGCCAGCAGCTTGGAACGGGGGTTAGGCTACACCTTC. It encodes CASSLERGLGYTF.